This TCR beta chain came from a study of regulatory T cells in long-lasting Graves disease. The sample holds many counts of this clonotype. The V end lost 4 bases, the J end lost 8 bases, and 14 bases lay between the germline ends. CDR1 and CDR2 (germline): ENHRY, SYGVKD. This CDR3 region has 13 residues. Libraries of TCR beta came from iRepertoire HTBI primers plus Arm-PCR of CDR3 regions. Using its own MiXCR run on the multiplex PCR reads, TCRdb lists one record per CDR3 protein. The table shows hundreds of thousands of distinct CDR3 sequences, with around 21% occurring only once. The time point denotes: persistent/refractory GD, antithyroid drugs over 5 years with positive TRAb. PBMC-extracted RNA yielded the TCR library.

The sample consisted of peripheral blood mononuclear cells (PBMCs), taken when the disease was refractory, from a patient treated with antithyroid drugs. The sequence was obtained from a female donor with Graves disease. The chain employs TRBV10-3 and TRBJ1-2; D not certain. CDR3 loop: CAISGTTPEGYTF. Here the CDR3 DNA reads TGTGCCATCAGTGGGACGACCCCGGAGGGCTACACCTTC.